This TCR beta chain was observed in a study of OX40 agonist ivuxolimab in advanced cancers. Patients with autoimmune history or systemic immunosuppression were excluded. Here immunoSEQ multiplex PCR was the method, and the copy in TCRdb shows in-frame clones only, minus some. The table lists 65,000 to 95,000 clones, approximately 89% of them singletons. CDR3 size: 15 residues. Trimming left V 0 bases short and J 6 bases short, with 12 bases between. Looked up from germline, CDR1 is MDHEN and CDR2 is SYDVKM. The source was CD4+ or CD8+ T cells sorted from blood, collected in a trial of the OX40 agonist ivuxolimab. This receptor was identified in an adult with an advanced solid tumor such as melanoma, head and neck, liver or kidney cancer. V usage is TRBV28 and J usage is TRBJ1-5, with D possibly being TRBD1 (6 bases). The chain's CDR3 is CASSLWGGAAQPQHF. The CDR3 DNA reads TGTGCCAGCAGTTTATGGGGGGGGGCCGCTCAGCCCCAGCATTTT.